This entry concerns a single T cell receptor (beta chain). Its antigen is undetermined. Sequencing used immunoSEQ version 4 in survey mode. Template was genomic DNA at around 9.7 ng/uL, with up to about 1 ug used per sample. Assay used: immunoSEQ multiplex PCR; TCRdb lists only in-frame clones, some missing. The sample shows 40,000 to 55,000 clones, roughly 90% of them seen only once. The sample belongs to a study of persistence of HIV-infected CD4 T cells. Overall study findings and caveats: TCRbeta richness was lower in CMV- and Gag-responding cells than in anti-CD3/anti-CD28-responding cells.

Anti-CD3/anti-CD28 beads served as a nonspecific positive control stimulus. Sorting selected CD4+ T cells upregulating both CD40 ligand and CD69. Sequenced material: CD4+ T cells sorted from PBMCs after roughly 18-hour stimulation, taken from a patient who received antiretroviral therapy. The receptor's source is an adult woman with HIV who was CMV-seropositive.

DNA of the CDR3: TGTGCCAGCAGCCGGAGCGAAACGCAGTATTTT. Translation gives CASSRSETQYF. The genes are TRBV5-5 and TRBJ2-3; D not certain. Germline V gene lookup returns CDR1 SGHKS and CDR2 YYEKEE (reference sequence). The CDR3 runs 11 residues. V was clipped by 4 bases and J by 9 bases, with 9 bases between them.